The 32 T cell receptor beta chains reported below all come from one sample, sequenced in a study of T cell responses to AZD1222 COVID-19 vaccine. Method: immunoSEQ multiplex PCR; TCRdb's copy keeps in-frame clones and lacks some. Of about 140,000 clones in the sample, around nine tenths were seen once. Sequenced material: peripheral blood, taken on day 0 of AZD1222 vaccination. All receptors come from an adult in good health.

The genes are TRBV29-1 and TRBJ2-1, with TRBD2 matching over 10 bases. This CDR3 is 17 amino acids long. With 4 bases clipped from V and 5 bases from J, the junction kept 14 bases outside the gene matches. Germline V lookup: CDR1 SQVTM, CDR2 ANQGSEA. CDR3 coding DNA: TGCAGCGTTGCGACTAGCGGGTATATGAACGCCCACAATGAGCAGTTCTTC. It codes for CSVATSGYMNAHNEQFF.

The gene calls are TRBV5-1 and TRBJ2-1; TRBD2 matches at 10 bases. Germline CDR1 is SGHRS and CDR2 is YFSETQ. Trimming removed 2 bases from V and 6 bases from J; junction bases left unmatched: 8. This CDR3 has 16 amino acids. CDR3 in amino acids: CASSLDGTSDGNEQFF. In DNA, the CDR3 is TGCGCCAGCAGCTTAGACGGGACTAGCGACGGCAATGAGCAGTTCTTC.

The chain combines TRBV28 with TRBJ1-1, with TRBD1 as a possible D gene (5 bases). The V end was cut by 6 bases, the J end by 1 base, with 15 bases between. Germline V gene lookup returns CDR1 MDHEN and CDR2 SYDVKM. This CDR3 has 15 amino acids. CDR3 in amino acids: CASSLGGTANTEAFF. In nucleotides, the CDR3 is TGTGCCAGCAGCCTCGGGGGGACGGCGAACACTGAAGCTTTCTTT.

The chain is built from TRBV28 and TRBJ2-7; D not resolved. Between the trimmed V and J ends, which lost 4 bases and 3 bases, there was a span of 13 bases. Germline V gene sequence: CDR1 MDHEN, CDR2 SYDVKM. This CDR3 is 14 amino acids long. The CDR3, as DNA: TGTGCCAGCAGTTCCCATTTAGGGCTCTACGAGCAGTACTTC. This translates into CASSSHLGLYEQYF.

The V call is TRBV5-4, the J call TRBJ1-2, with 7 bases that match TRBD1. Germline assignment: CDR1 SGHNT and CDR2 YYREEE (reference sequence). V lost 2 bases to trimming and J lost 3 bases; unmatched junction nucleotides: 4. There are 14 residues in the CDR3. The CDR3 sequence: CASSFERGHYGYTF. For the CDR3, the DNA is TGTGCCAGCAGCTTCGAGAGGGGGCACTATGGCTACACCTTC.

This chain joins TRBV5-1 and TRBJ2-7; perhaps TRBD2 as D (6 bases). The CDR3 extends over 16 amino acids. V lost 2 bases, J lost 2 bases, and 17 bases lay in between. CDR1 SGHRS and CDR2 YFSETQ come from the germline V gene. DNA of the CDR3: TGCGCCAGCAGCTTAGCGGGTGGGGCAGCTCCCTACGAGCAGTACTTC. Translation: CASSLAGGAAPYEQYF.

The chain couples TRBV16 to TRBJ1-3; 7 bases match TRBD1. The CDR3 is made up of 16 amino acids. Germline assignment: CDR1 KGHSY and CDR2 FQNENV. V trimming: 1 base; J trimming: 4 bases; junction bases outside the gene matches: 7. The CDR3 DNA reads TGTGCCAGCAGCCAATTTAGAGGGGGCAACGGAAACACCATATATTTT. Amino acid sequence: CASSQFRGGNGNTIYF.

The J gene is TRBJ2-7, the V gene TRBV28; maybe TRBD1 (8 bases). Trimming took 5 bases from V and 4 from J, leaving 12 bases between them. The CDR3 length is 13 residues. The germline V gene encodes CDR1 MDHEN and CDR2 SYDVKM. CDR3 nucleotides: TGTGCCAGCAGTCCACAGGGGGGGTACGAGCAGTACTTC. It encodes CASSPQGGYEQYF.

The chain has TRBV6-8 and TRBJ1-2, with D maybe TRBD1 (5 bases). Trimming stripped 7 bases from V and 3 bases from J, with 21 bases between. The CDR3 consists of 16 residues. Per germline, CDR1 MNHGY and CDR2 SAAAGT. CDR3 in DNA: TGTGCCAGCACCTCTCAGGCCGCGGCGGGGGACTATGGCTACACCTTC. Amino acids: CASTSQAAAGDYGYTF.

This clone was seen a single time. CDR3 bases: TGCGCCAGCAGGGATGGCTACGAGCAGTACTTC. It codes for CASRDGYEQYF. The rearrangement joins TRBV5-1 to TRBJ2-7; D unclear. This CDR3 has 11 residues. The V gene's germline CDR1 is SGHRS and CDR2 YFSETQ. Trimming shortened V by 5 bases and J by 3 bases, and 6 bases separated the two germline ends.

The rearrangement links TRBV11-1 to TRBJ2-5; 11 bases are a match to TRBD2. Germline assignment: CDR1 SGHAT and CDR2 FQDESV (reference sequence). The CDR3 covers 16 residues. V dropped 3 bases and J dropped 0; count of bases not matched to a gene: 3. The CDR3 reads CASSFSGGAYQETQYF. In DNA, the CDR3 is TGTGCCAGCAGCTTTAGCGGGGGGGCGTACCAAGAGACCCAGTACTTC.

In nucleotides, the CDR3 is TGTGCCAGCTCCAGGGGATCAAGCACAGATACGCAGTATTTT. This gives the protein CASSRGSSTDTQYF. This rearrangement joins TRBV7-9 to TRBJ2-3; maybe TRBD1 (6 bases). CDR3 size: 14 residues. Germline V lookup: CDR1 SEHNR, CDR2 FQNEAQ (reference sequence). The V and J ends lost 8 bases and 0 bases respectively, with 12 bases between them.

J is TRBJ1-3 and V is TRBV5-5; no firm D call. CDR3 size: 15 residues. Germline CDR1 reads SGHKS; CDR2 reads YYEKEE (reference sequence). V gave up 0 bases and J gave up 0 bases, with 7 bases separating them. CDR3 bases: TGTGCCAGCAGCTTGGGCGCCCGCTCTGGAAACACCATATATTTT. Translating gives CASSLGARSGNTIYF.

The chain employs TRBV9 and TRBJ1-1, with no clear D. V lost 0 bases and J lost 3, with 3 bases in between. CDR1 and CDR2 (germline): SGDLS, YYNGEE. The CDR3 covers 12 residues. As DNA, the CDR3 is TGTGCCAGCAGCGTAGGTGACACTGAAGCTTTCTTT. Encoded protein: CASSVGDTEAFF.

The V call is TRBV6-5, the J call TRBJ1-2, with D perhaps TRBD1 (5 bases). CDR1 is MNHEY and CDR2 is SVGAGI in the germline V gene. The CDR3 is 14 residues long. V lost 0 bases and J 5 bases, leaving 10 bases between the germline ends. The CDR3: CASSYSKAGYGYTF. As DNA, the CDR3 is TGTGCCAGCAGTTACTCGAAGGCAGGGTATGGCTACACCTTC.

The V call is TRBV27, the J call TRBJ1-6, with D uncertain. Germline V gene lookup returns CDR1 MNHEY and CDR2 SMNVEV (reference sequence). Trimming took off 6 bases at V and 7 bases at J, with 13 bases between the two ends. This CDR3 spans 14 amino acids. CDR3: CASSQAHPNSPLHF. CDR3 nucleotide sequence: TGTGCCAGCAGCCAGGCCCACCCCAATTCACCCCTCCACTTT.

V is TRBV11-3 and J is TRBJ2-3; 14 bases match TRBD2. Germline V lookup: CDR1 SGHNT, CDR2 YENEEA. Germline trimming cut 5 bases from V and 2 bases from J; bases unmatched to any gene: 6. The CDR3 runs 17 residues. The CDR3 nucleotides read TGTGCCAGCAGCCCCGGGGGACTAGCGGGGGCCACAGATACGCAGTATTTT. Translated: CASSPGGLAGATDTQYF.

V and J are TRBV5-4 and TRBJ2-2; no reliable D call. Germline CDR1 SGHNT, CDR2 YYREEE (reference sequence). V was trimmed by 5 bases and J by 2 bases, leaving 1 base between them. The CDR3 runs 11 residues. CDR3 loop: CASRNTGELFF. The DNA for the CDR3 is TGTGCCAGCAGAAACACCGGGGAGCTGTTTTTT.

Only a few counts were recorded for this clone. V and J are TRBV19 and TRBJ2-7; D may match TRBD1 or TRBD2 (7 bases each). The CDR3 length is 13 residues. Trimming took 6 bases from V and 3 from J, leaving 12 bases between them. Germline CDR1 and CDR2: LNHDA and SQIVND (reference sequence). The CDR3 nucleotides read TGTGCCAGTAGCCAGGGGGAGGGCTACGAGCAGTACTTC. The encoded protein is CASSQGEGYEQYF. Variable domain in full (rest from reference TRBV19 and TRBJ2-7): DGGITQSPKYLFRKEGQNVTLSCEQNLNHDAMYWYRQDPGQGLRLIYYSQIVNDFQKGDIAEGYSVSREKKESFPLTVTSAQKNPTAFYLCASSQGEGYEQYFGPGTRLTVT.

The chain has TRBV5-1 and TRBJ2-5, with D uncertain. The CDR3 is made up of 15 amino acids. V shed 4 bases and J shed 2 bases, with 15 bases lying between them. Looked up from germline, CDR1 is SGHRS and CDR2 is YFSETQ. CDR3 in amino acids: CASSPGPTQQETQYF. CDR3 nucleotides: TGCGCCAGCAGCCCCGGGCCTACCCAGCAAGAGACCCAGTACTTC.

V gene TRBV25-1 combines with J gene TRBJ1-2; 12 bases agree with TRBD1. The J segment lost 5 bases and the V segment lost 6 bases, leaving 7 bases of the junction unmatched. The CDR3 spans 15 residues. Germline-derived CDR1 and CDR2 are MGHDK and SYGVNS. The CDR3 sequence is CASRGTGGEGYGYTF. CDR3 nucleotides: TGTGCCAGCAGGGGGACAGGGGGCGAGGGTTATGGCTACACCTTC.

J is TRBJ2-1 and V is TRBV28, with TRBD2 matching over 13 bases. V was pared by 4 bases and J by 8 bases, with 8 bases of the junction left unmatched. Germline V gene data show CDR1 as MDHEN and CDR2 as SYDVKM. The CDR3 is 16 amino acids. Here the CDR3 DNA reads TGTGCCAGCAGTTCCTTCTGGACTAGCGGGGGTCATGAGCAGTTCTTC. Encoded protein: CASSSFWTSGGHEQFF. The full variable domain, completed using reference TRBV28 and TRBJ2-1, is DVKVTQSSRYLVKRTGEKVFLECVQDMDHENMFWYRQDPGLGLRLIYFSYDVKMKEKGDIPEGYSVSREKKERFSLILESASTNQTSMYLCASSSFWTSGGHEQFFGPGTRLTVL.

The chain joins TRBV15 to TRBJ2-6; D remains ambiguous. Germline V gene data show CDR1 as LNHNV and CDR2 as YYDKDF (reference sequence). V lost 1 base, J lost 0 bases, and 16 bases lay in between. CDR3 length: 19 amino acids. The CDR3 sequence is CATSRGRSLSSSGANVLTF. The CDR3 DNA is TGTGCCACCAGCAGAGGAAGGTCCCTTTCGAGCTCTGGGGCCAACGTCCTGACTTTC. The full variable domain, rest sourced from reference TRBV15 and TRBJ2-6, is DAMVIQNPRYQVTQFGKPVTLSCSQTLNHNVMYWYQQKSSQAPKLLFHYYDKDFNNEADTPDNFQSRRPNTSFCFLDIRSPGLGDTAMYLCATSRGRSLSSSGANVLTFGAGSRLTVL.

This chain uses TRBV21-1 with TRBJ1-1. TRBV21-1 is labeled a pseudogene. The CDR3 length is 15 residues. CDR3 amino acids: CASSKAPRGNTEAFF. The CDR3 region has the DNA TGTGCCAGCAGCAAAGCCCCTCGGGGGAACACTGAAGCTTTCTTT.

V is TRBV28 and J is TRBJ1-3; D unresolved. Germline CDR1 is MDHEN and CDR2 is SYDVKM. The CDR3 extends over 15 amino acids. V lost 0 bases and J 0 bases, leaving 6 bases between the germline ends. The CDR3 DNA sequence: TGTGCCAGCAGTTTATGGGCAGTCTCTGGAAACACCATATATTTT. Amino acid sequence: CASSLWAVSGNTIYF.

The sample holds a few counts of this clone. This chain uses TRBV19 with TRBJ1-5; the D is unclear. This CDR3 has 16 residues. V was cut by 4 bases and J by 0 bases, with 13 bases left in between. Germline CDR1 reads LNHDA; CDR2 reads SQIVND (reference sequence). CDR3 DNA: TGTGCCAGTAGTAGCCAGGACGGGTATAGCAATCAGCCCCAGCATTTT. As protein: CASSSQDGYSNQPQHF.

CDR3 sequence: CASSRLGGVSTDTQYF. The CDR3 region has the DNA TGTGCCAGTAGCCGCCTCGGAGGGGTGAGCACAGATACGCAGTATTTT. This chain links TRBV19 with TRBJ2-3; possibly TRBD2 for D (6 bases). Trimming stripped 6 bases from V and 0 bases from J, with 16 bases between. Germline V gives CDR1 LNHDA, CDR2 SQIVND (reference sequence). This CDR3 contains 16 residues.

This rearrangement joins TRBV11-3 to TRBJ2-1, with 11 bases lining up with TRBD2. The junction had 6 bases not matched to a gene; V was cut back by 5 bases and J by 3 bases. The CDR3 has 16 amino acids. CDR1 SGHNT and CDR2 YENEEA come from the germline V gene. The CDR3 nucleotides read TGTGCCAGCAGCATCACGCTAGCGGGGGGCTACAATGAGCAGTTCTTC. The encoded protein is CASSITLAGGYNEQFF.

The table lists this clone with a few counts. The rearrangement links TRBV29-1 to TRBJ1-1; D is possibly TRBD1 (6 bases). Trimming stripped 2 bases from V and 7 bases from J, with 14 bases between. Germline assignment: CDR1 SQVTM and CDR2 ANQGSEA. The CDR3 is made up of 13 amino acids. The DNA for the CDR3 is TGCAGCGTTGAAAAGGGGGGGGGACTTGAAGCTTTCTTT. Amino acid sequence: CSVEKGGGLEAFF.

This chain connects TRBV4-1 to TRBJ1-1, with a tentative D call TRBD1 (5 bases). The CDR3 length is 14 residues. Germline V CDR1 and CDR2: MGHRA, YSYEKL. Deletions cut 1 base from V and 4 bases from J, with 10 bases between. For the CDR3, the DNA is TGCGCCAGCAGCCAAGCCAGGGAGAGCACTGAAGCTTTCTTT. The encoded protein is CASSQARESTEAFF.

The J gene is TRBJ2-7, the V gene TRBV10-3, with 12 bases that match TRBD2. V shed 2 bases, J shed 1 base, and the junction held 0 bases outside the gene matches. CDR1 and CDR2 (germline): ENHRY, SYGVKD. CDR3 size: 15 residues. As DNA, the CDR3 is TGTGCCATCAGTGAGGGGACTAGCGGGTCCTACGAGCAGTACTTC. This encodes CAISEGTSGSYEQYF.

J is TRBJ1-5 and V is TRBV6-5, with D unclear. The V gene lost 2 bases and the J gene lost 5 bases, with 13 bases spanning the gap. CDR1 MNHEY and CDR2 SVGAGI come from the germline V gene. CDR3 length equals 15 residues. CDR3 DNA: TGTGCCAGCAGTTACCGGTGGGCGCGGGATCAGCCCCAGCATTTT. Its translation: CASSYRWARDQPQHF.